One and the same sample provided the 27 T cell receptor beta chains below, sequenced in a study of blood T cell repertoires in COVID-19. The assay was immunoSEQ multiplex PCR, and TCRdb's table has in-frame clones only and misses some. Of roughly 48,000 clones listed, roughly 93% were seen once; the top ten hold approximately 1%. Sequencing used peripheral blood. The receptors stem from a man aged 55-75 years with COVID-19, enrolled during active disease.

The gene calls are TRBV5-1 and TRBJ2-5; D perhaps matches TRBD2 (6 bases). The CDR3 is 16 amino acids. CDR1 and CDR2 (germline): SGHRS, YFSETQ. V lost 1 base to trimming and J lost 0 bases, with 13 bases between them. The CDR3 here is CASSLPQGLNQETQYF. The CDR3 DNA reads TGCGCCAGCAGCTTGCCCCAAGGACTAAACCAAGAGACCCAGTACTTC.

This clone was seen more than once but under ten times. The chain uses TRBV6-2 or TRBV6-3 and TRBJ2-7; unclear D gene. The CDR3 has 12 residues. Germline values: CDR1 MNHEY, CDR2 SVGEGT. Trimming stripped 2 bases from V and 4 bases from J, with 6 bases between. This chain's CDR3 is CASSYAAYEQYF. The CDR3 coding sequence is TGTGCCAGCAGTTACGCCGCGTACGAGCAGTACTTC.

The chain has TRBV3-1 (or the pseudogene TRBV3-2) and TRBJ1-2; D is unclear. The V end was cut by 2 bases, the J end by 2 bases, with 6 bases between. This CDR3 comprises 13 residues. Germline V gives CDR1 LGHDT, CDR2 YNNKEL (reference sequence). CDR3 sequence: CASSQWPNYGYTF. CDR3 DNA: TGTGCCAGCAGCCAATGGCCGAACTATGGCTACACCTTC.

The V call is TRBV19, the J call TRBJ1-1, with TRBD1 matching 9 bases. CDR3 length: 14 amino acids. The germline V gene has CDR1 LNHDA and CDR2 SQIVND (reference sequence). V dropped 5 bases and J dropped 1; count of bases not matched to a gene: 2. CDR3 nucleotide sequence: TGTGCCAGTAGTCCGACAGGGGGGAACACTGAAGCTTTCTTT. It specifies CASSPTGGNTEAFF. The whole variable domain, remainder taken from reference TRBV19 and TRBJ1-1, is DGGITQSPKYLFRKEGQNVTLSCEQNLNHDAMYWYRQDPGQGLRLIYYSQIVNDFQKGDIAEGYSVSREKKESFPLTVTSAQKNPTAFYLCASSPTGGNTEAFFGQGTRLTVV.

The CDR3 reads CASSPSPDRADTQYF. The CDR3 DNA reads as TGTGCCAGCTCACCAAGTCCCGACAGGGCAGATACGCAGTATTTT. V and J are TRBV18 and TRBJ2-3, with 7 nucleotides matching TRBD1. Germline values: CDR1 KGHSH, CDR2 LQKENI. This CDR3 has 15 residues. The V segment lost 2 bases and the J segment 4 bases; nucleotides outside the gene matches: 6.

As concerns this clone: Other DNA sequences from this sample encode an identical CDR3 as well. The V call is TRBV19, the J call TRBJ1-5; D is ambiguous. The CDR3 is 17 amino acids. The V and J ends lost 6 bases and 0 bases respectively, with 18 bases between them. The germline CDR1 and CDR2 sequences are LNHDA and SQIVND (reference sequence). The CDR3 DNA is TGTGCCAGTAGCCCCCCTGGTGGGCAAGGTAGCAATCAGCCCCAGCATTTT. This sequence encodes CASSPPGGQGSNQPQHF.

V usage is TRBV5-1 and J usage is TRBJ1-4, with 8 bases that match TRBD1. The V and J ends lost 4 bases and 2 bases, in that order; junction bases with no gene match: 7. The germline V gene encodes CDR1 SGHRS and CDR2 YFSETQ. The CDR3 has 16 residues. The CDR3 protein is CASSLADRATNEKLFF. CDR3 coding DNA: TGCGCCAGCAGCCTGGCGGACAGGGCGACTAATGAAAAACTGTTTTTT.

CDR3 amino acids: CASSYGRSSVAQYF. DNA of the CDR3: TGTGCCAGCAGTTACGGACGGAGTAGCGTGGCGCAGTATTTT. The J gene is TRBJ2-3, the V gene TRBV6-5, with D tentatively TRBD2 (5 bases). This CDR3 is built from 14 residues. Germline V lookup: CDR1 MNHEY, CDR2 SVGAGI. V was clipped by 2 bases and J by 10 bases, with 16 bases between them.

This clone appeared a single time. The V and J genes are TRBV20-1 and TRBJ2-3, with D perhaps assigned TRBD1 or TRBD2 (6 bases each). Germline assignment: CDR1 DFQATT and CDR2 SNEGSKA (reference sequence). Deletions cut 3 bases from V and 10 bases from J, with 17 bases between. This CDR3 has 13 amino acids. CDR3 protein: CSASGGGRGSQYF. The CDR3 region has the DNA TGCAGTGCTAGTGGGGGCGGTCGGGGGTCGCAGTATTTT.

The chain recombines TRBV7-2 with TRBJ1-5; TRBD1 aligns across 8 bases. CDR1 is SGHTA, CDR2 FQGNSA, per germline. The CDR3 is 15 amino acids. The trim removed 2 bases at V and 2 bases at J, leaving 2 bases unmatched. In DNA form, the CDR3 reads TGTGCCAGCAGCTTAACGACAGGGGGCAATCAGCCCCAGCATTTT. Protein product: CASSLTTGGNQPQHF.

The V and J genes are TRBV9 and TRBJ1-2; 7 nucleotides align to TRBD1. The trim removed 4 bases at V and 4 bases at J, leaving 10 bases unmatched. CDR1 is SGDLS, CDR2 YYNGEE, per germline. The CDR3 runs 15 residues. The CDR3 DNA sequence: TGTGCCAGCAGCCCCCTGGACAGGCCGTTCTATGGCTACACCTTC. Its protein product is CASSPLDRPFYGYTF. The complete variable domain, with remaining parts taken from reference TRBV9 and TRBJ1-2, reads DSGVTQTPKHLITATGQRVTLRCSPRSGDLSVYWYQQSLDQGLQFLIQYYNGEERAKGNILERFSAQQFPDLHSELNLSSLELGDSALYFCASSPLDRPFYGYTFGSGTRLTVV.

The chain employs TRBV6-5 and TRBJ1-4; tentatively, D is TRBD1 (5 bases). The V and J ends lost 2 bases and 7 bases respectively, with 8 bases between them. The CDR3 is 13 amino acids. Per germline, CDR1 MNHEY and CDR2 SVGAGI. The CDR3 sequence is CASSYGRAEKLFF. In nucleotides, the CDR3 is TGTGCCAGCAGTTACGGCAGGGCTGAAAAACTGTTTTTT.

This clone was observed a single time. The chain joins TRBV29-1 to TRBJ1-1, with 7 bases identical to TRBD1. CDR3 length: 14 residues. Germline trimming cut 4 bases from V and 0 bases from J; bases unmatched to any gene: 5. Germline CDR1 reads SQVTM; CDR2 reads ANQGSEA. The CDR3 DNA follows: TGCAGCGTTGGTGAGGGGGCGGTGAACACTGAAGCTTTCTTT. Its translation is CSVGEGAVNTEAFF.

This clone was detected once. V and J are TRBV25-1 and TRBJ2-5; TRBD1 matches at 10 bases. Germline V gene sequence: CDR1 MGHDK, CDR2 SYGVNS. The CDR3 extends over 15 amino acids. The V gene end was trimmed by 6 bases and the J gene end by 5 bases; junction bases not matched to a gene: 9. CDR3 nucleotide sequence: TGTGCCAGCAGCCGAGGGACAGGGGTTGGGGAGACCCAGTACTTC. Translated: CASSRGTGVGETQYF.

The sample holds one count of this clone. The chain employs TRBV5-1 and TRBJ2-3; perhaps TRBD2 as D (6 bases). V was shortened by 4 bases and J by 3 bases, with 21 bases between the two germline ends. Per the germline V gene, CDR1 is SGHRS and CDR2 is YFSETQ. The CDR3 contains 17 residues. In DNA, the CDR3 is TGCGCCAGCAGCCCCGGGAGTTGGGAAGGGAGGACAGATACGCAGTATTTT. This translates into CASSPGSWEGRTDTQYF.

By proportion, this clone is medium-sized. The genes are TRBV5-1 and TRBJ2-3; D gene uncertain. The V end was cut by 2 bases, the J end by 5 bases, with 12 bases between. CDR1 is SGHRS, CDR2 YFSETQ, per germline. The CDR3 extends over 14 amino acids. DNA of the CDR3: TGCGCCAGCAGCTTCATCACCTATCAAGATACGCAGTATTTT. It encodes CASSFITYQDTQYF.

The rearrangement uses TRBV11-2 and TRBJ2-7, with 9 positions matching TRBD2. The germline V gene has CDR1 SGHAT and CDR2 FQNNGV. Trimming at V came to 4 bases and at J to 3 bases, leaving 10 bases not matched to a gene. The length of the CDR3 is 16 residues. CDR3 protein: CASSSGPSGGFYEQYF. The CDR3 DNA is TGTGCCAGCAGCTCTGGCCCGAGCGGGGGGTTCTACGAGCAGTACTTC.

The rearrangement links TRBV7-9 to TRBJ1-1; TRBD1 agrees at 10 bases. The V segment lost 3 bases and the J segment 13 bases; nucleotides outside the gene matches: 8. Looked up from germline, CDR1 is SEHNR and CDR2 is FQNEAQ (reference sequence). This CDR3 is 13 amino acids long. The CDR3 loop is CASSLQGTGEVFF. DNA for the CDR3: TGTGCCAGCAGCTTGCAAGGGACAGGGGAGGTTTTCTTT.

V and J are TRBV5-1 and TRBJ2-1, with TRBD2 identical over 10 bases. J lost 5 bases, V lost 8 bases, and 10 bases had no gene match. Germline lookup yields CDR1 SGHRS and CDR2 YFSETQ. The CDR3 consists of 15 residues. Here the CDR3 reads CASHHSSGSHNEQFF. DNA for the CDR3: TGCGCCAGTCATCACTCTAGCGGGAGCCACAATGAGCAGTTCTTC.

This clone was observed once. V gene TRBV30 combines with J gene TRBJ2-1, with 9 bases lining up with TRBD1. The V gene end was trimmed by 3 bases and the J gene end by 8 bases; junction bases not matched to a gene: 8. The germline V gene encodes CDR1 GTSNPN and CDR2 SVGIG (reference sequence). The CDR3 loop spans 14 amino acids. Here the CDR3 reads CAWRQGAKGDEQFF. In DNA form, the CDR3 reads TGTGCCTGGAGACAGGGGGCGAAAGGGGATGAGCAGTTCTTC.

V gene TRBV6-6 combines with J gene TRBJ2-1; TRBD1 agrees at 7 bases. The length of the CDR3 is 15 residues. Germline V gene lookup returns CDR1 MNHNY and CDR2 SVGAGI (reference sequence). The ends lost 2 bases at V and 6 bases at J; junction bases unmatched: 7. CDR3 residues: CASSYVQGMSNEQFF. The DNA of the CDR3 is TGTGCCAGCAGTTACGTACAGGGGATGAGCAATGAGCAGTTCTTC.

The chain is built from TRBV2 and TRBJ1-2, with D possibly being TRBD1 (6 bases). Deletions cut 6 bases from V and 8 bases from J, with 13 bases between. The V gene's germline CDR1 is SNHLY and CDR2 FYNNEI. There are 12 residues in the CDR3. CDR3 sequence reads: CASSDTGIGYTF. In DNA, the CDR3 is TGTGCCAGCAGCGACACAGGGATAGGCTACACCTTC.

The CDR3 loop reads CASSLPRAGTGNTIYF. The CDR3 DNA reads as TGTGCCAGCAGTTTACCAAGGGCAGGGACTGGAAACACCATATATTTT. The gene calls are TRBV28 and TRBJ1-3; TRBD1 is a possible D gene (5 bases). The CDR3 loop spans 16 amino acids. V lost 2 bases and J lost 2, with 13 bases in between. Germline V gene sequence: CDR1 MDHEN, CDR2 SYDVKM.

The CDR3 loop reads CASSRGQGATYEQYF. For the CDR3, the DNA is TGCGCCAGCAGCCGCGGACAGGGGGCAACCTACGAGCAGTACTTC. The chain is built from TRBV5-1 and TRBJ2-7; 11 positions agree with TRBD1. The trim removed 4 bases at V and 2 bases at J, leaving 5 bases unmatched. The CDR3 length is 15 residues. In germline, CDR1 is SGHRS, CDR2 YFSETQ.

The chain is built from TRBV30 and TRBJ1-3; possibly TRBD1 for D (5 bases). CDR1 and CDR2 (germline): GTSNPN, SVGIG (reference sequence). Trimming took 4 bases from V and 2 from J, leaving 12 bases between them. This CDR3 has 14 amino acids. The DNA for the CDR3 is TGTGCCTGGATTGGCAGGGTGGCTGGAAACACCATATATTTT. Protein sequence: CAWIGRVAGNTIYF.

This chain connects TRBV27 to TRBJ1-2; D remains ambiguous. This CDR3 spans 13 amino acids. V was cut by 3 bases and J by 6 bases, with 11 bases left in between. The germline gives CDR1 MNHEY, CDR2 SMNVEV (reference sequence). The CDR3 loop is CASSFGSSDGYTF. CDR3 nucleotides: TGTGCCAGCAGTTTCGGGTCTTCCGATGGCTACACCTTC.

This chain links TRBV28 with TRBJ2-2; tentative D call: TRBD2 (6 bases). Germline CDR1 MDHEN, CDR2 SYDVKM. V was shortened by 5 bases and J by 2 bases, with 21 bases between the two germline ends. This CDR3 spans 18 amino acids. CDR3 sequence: CASSPVGGLSSNTGELFF. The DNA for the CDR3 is TGTGCCAGCAGTCCAGTGGGGGGACTCTCGTCCAACACCGGGGAGCTGTTTTTT.